These 19 T cell receptor beta chains were sequenced from one sample in a study of identifying expanded T cells in peripheral blood. Libraries were prepared by immunoSEQ multiplex PCR; TCRdb keeps only in-frame clonotypes and omits some of them. The table has about 130,000 clones, around 88% seen once. The sample comprised blood. The receptors here all came from a person aged 18 to 70 in good health.

V usage is TRBV19 and J usage is TRBJ2-1; TRBD1 matches 10 bases. The CDR3 runs to 15 residues. Losses at the gene ends were 5 bases for V and 8 bases for J; bases not matched to a gene: 9. CDR1 and CDR2 (germline): LNHDA, SQIVND (reference sequence). In nucleotides, the CDR3 is TGTGCCAGTAGTTCCGTGGGACAGGGGATCGATGAGCAGTTCTTC. The encoded protein is CASSSVGQGIDEQFF.

The J gene is TRBJ1-6, the V gene TRBV30; the D gene is possibly TRBD1 (6 bases). The germline V and J ends were trimmed by 3 bases and 4 bases, with 10 bases remaining between them. This CDR3 has 14 residues. Germline CDR1 is GTSNPN and CDR2 is SVGIG (reference sequence). The CDR3 sequence is CAWRQDRYNSPLHF. CDR3 coding DNA: TGTGCCTGGAGGCAGGACAGATATAATTCACCCCTCCACTTT.

The chain uses TRBV28 and TRBJ2-7, with 8 bases lining up with TRBD2. This CDR3 has 13 residues. Germline CDR1 MDHEN, CDR2 SYDVKM. The J segment lost 6 bases and the V segment lost 4 bases, leaving 5 bases of the junction unmatched. The CDR3 DNA reads as TGTGCCAGCAGTTCCGGGAGGGCTGGCGAGCAGTACTTC. It translates to CASSSGRAGEQYF.

This chain joins TRBV5-4 and TRBJ2-7; tentatively, D is TRBD1 (6 bases). V lost 4 bases to trimming and J lost 0 bases, with 11 bases between them. Germline V gene sequence: CDR1 SGHNT, CDR2 YYREEE (reference sequence). The CDR3 is made up of 14 amino acids. Written as DNA, the CDR3 is TGTGCCAGCAGCCTTACAGGGTACTCCTACGAGCAGTACTTC. It translates to CASSLTGYSYEQYF. The full variable domain, in which reference TRBV5-4 and TRBJ2-7 provide the parts outside the CDR3, is ETGVTQSPTHLIKTRGQQVTLRCSSQSGHNTVSWYQQALGQGPQFIFQYYREEENGRGNFPPRFSGLQFPNYSSELNVNALELDDSALYLCASSLTGYSYEQYFGPGTRLTVT.

The CDR3 is CASSSNRRDTIYF. CDR3 in DNA: TGTGCCAGCAGCTCCAACAGGCGGGACACCATATATTTT. The chain couples TRBV5-6 to TRBJ1-3; weak D call: TRBD1 (5 bases). The CDR3 spans 13 residues. Germline CDR1 is SGHDT and CDR2 is YYEEEE. V lost 3 bases to trimming and J lost 8 bases, with 12 bases between them.

The genes are TRBV10-3 and TRBJ1-5; possibly TRBD1 for D (6 bases). This CDR3 region has 16 residues. The V gene lost 0 bases and the J gene lost 4 bases, with 13 bases spanning the gap. Germline CDR1 and CDR2: ENHRY and SYGVKD. DNA for the CDR3: TGTGCCATCAGTGAGTCCTTTCGGACAGTAAATCAGCCCCAGCATTTT. It codes for CAISESFRTVNQPQHF.

The gene calls are TRBV7-9 and TRBJ2-2, with D possibly matching TRBD1 (6 bases). CDR3 length: 14 amino acids. Looked up from germline, CDR1 is SEHNR and CDR2 is FQNEAQ (reference sequence). Trimming removed 7 bases at V and 1 base at J, with 10 bases between. This CDR3 is CASTGEMNTGELFF. CDR3 coding DNA: TGTGCCAGCACAGGGGAGATGAACACCGGGGAGCTGTTTTTT.

This chain uses TRBV19 with TRBJ1-1, with D perhaps matching TRBD1 (5 bases). The CDR3 loop spans 11 amino acids. Germline loops: CDR1 LNHDA, CDR2 SQIVND (reference sequence). CDR3 in DNA: TGTGCTTCTGGGGCCTTCACTGAAGCTTTCTTT. This sequence encodes CASGAFTEAFF.

V and J are TRBV19 and TRBJ2-7; 7 positions match TRBD1. V shed 4 bases, J shed 2 bases, and the junction held 5 bases outside the gene matches. The CDR3 length is 14 residues. The germline V gene encodes CDR1 LNHDA and CDR2 SQIVND (reference sequence). The chain's CDR3 is CASSTPGQTYEQYF. The CDR3, as DNA: TGTGCCAGTAGTACCCCGGGACAGACCTACGAGCAGTACTTC.

The genes are TRBV4-2 and TRBJ2-5, with 7 bases aligning to TRBD2. Trimming cost V 0 bases and J 3 bases; bases outside gene matches: 10. This CDR3 contains 17 residues. The germline V gene has CDR1 LGHNA and CDR2 YNFKEQ. CDR3 in amino acids: CASSQDGGGTHEETQYF. The CDR3 DNA is TGTGCCAGCAGCCAAGATGGGGGGGGGACCCACGAAGAGACCCAGTACTTC.

The V gene is TRBV10-3, the J gene TRBJ2-7, with 8 bases matching TRBD2. Germline V gene lookup returns CDR1 ENHRY and CDR2 SYGVKD. The CDR3 runs to 11 residues. Trimming removed 10 bases from V and 7 bases from J; junction bases left unmatched: 6. CDR3 sequence: CASTGGGEQYF. As DNA, the CDR3 is TGTGCCAGCACCGGGGGGGGTGAGCAGTACTTC.

This chain links TRBV7-2 with TRBJ2-3, with D perhaps assigned TRBD1 or TRBD2 (5 bases each). The germline V gene has CDR1 SGHTA and CDR2 FQGNSA. Trimming removed 2 bases at V and 1 base at J, with 10 bases between. This CDR3 has 15 residues. The CDR3 reads CASSLTRDRTDTQYF. In nucleotides, the CDR3 is TGTGCCAGCAGCTTAACTCGGGACCGCACAGATACGCAGTATTTT.

This chain uses TRBV7-2 with TRBJ2-7; a weak D match, TRBD1 (5 bases). Germline V gene lookup returns CDR1 SGHTA and CDR2 FQGNSA. CDR3 length equals 15 residues. V lost 4 bases, J lost 0 bases, and 13 bases lay in between. The CDR3 spells CASSSDSPRSYEQYF. For the CDR3, the DNA is TGTGCCAGCAGCTCCGACAGTCCGCGCTCCTACGAGCAGTACTTC.

The sample holds a few counts of this clone. The chain carries TRBV19 and TRBJ1-1, with D tentatively TRBD1 (6 bases). The CDR3 contains 17 residues. Germline V gene lookup returns CDR1 LNHDA and CDR2 SQIVND (reference sequence). Trimming took 3 bases from V and 0 from J, leaving 17 bases between them. The CDR3 sequence: CASSISGGSLMNTEAFF. The CDR3 DNA reads TGTGCCAGTAGTATTTCTGGGGGCTCTCTCATGAACACTGAAGCTTTCTTT.

The V call is TRBV18, the J call TRBJ2-3; tentatively, D is TRBD2 (6 bases). The CDR3 runs 14 residues. CDR1 and CDR2 (germline): KGHSH, LQKENI. The V end lost 4 bases, the J end lost 1 base, and 9 bases lay between the germline ends. In DNA, the CDR3 is TGTGCCAGCTCACGGGACTCCGGCACAGATACGCAGTATTTT. Encoded protein: CASSRDSGTDTQYF. Complete variable domain (other parts from reference TRBV18 and TRBJ2-3): NAGVMQNPRHLVRRRGQEARLRCSPMKGHSHVYWYRQLPEEGLKFMVYLQKENIIDESGMPKERFSAEFPKEGPSILRIQQVVRGDSAAYFCASSRDSGTDTQYFGPGTRLTVL.

This chain joins TRBV5-1 and TRBJ2-1; 9 nucleotides match TRBD1. Germline trimming cut 4 bases from V and 0 bases from J; bases unmatched to any gene: 5. This CDR3 has 16 amino acids. Germline loops: CDR1 SGHRS, CDR2 YFSETQ. The CDR3 DNA is TGCGCCAGCAGCAAACAGGGGGCGAGCTCCTACAATGAGCAGTTCTTC. Amino acids: CASSKQGASSYNEQFF.

This clone was seen once. The chain employs TRBV5-4 and TRBJ2-5, with 9 bases aligning to TRBD1. This CDR3 is 15 amino acids long. Germline values: CDR1 SGHNT, CDR2 YYREEE (reference sequence). Trimming removed 2 bases from V and 1 base from J; junction bases left unmatched: 3. This CDR3 is CASSLLQGAQETQYF. The CDR3 coding sequence is TGTGCCAGCAGCTTATTACAGGGGGCCCAAGAGACCCAGTACTTC.

The chain links TRBV11-2 to TRBJ2-7, with 10 bases matching TRBD2. Germline values: CDR1 SGHAT, CDR2 FQNNGV. The length of the CDR3 is 16 residues. The trim removed 1 base at V and 9 bases at J, leaving 12 bases unmatched. This chain's CDR3 is CASSLVQREGPFVQYF. Here the CDR3 DNA reads TGTGCCAGCAGCTTAGTACAGCGGGAGGGGCCTTTCGTGCAGTACTTC.

The CDR3 spells CASRGLPGNTIYF. Written as DNA, the CDR3 is TGTGCCAGCAGAGGGCTGCCTGGAAACACCATATATTTT. The chain combines TRBV28 with TRBJ1-3; no firm D call. CDR3 length: 13 amino acids. Trimming took off 6 bases at V and 2 bases at J, with 8 bases between the two ends. The germline V gene encodes CDR1 MDHEN and CDR2 SYDVKM.